The 29 T cell receptor beta chains below were found in one sample sequenced in a study of CD8 T cells in Susac syndrome. With random hexamers, 0.5 to 1 ug RNA was reverse transcribed. TCRdb redid the calling of the immunoSEQ multiplex PCR reads with MiXCR, one entry per CDR3 protein. The sample holds more than 75,000 distinct CDR3 sequences, approximately 92% seen once. Material for sequencing was CD8+ T cells from PBMCs. Receptors were obtained from a human donor in good health.

This clonotype showed up just a few times. This chain connects TRBV19 to TRBJ1-2; tentative D call: TRBD1 (5 bases). The germline CDR1 and CDR2 sequences are LNHDA and SQIVND (reference sequence). This CDR3 is built from 15 residues. The V and J ends lost 5 bases and 4 bases respectively, with 17 bases between them. The CDR3 is CASSPSGGGGYGYTF. CDR3 in DNA: TGTGCCAGTAGTCCCTCCGGCGGGGGGGGCTATGGCTACACCTTC.

This clonotype was picked up one time. This sequence joins TRBV5-5 and TRBJ2-2, with D perhaps matching TRBD1 or TRBD2 (5 bases each). Looked up from germline, CDR1 is SGHKS and CDR2 is YYEKEE (reference sequence). The CDR3 extends over 14 amino acids. Trimming shortened V by 4 bases and J by 3 bases, and 10 bases separated the two germline ends. CDR3: CASSARGDTGELFF. CDR3 DNA sequence: TGTGCCAGCAGCGCACGAGGGGACACCGGGGAGCTGTTTTTT. The full variable domain, in which reference TRBV5-5 and TRBJ2-2 provide the parts outside the CDR3, is DAGVTQSPTHLIKTRGQQVTLRCSPISGHKSVSWYQQVLGQGPQFIFQYYEKEERGRGNFPDRFSARQFPNYSSELNVNALLLGDSALYLCASSARGDTGELFFGEGSRLTVL.

The chain is built from TRBV5-6 and TRBJ2-7; no firm D call. CDR1 and CDR2 from the germline V gene are SGHDT and YYEEEE. V lost 5 bases, J lost 3 bases, and 9 bases lay in between. The CDR3 spans 12 residues. CDR3: CASSSRVYEQYF. In nucleotides, the CDR3 is TGTGCCAGCAGTTCACGGGTCTACGAGCAGTACTTC.

The chain joins TRBV5-1 to TRBJ1-1; 7 nucleotides agree with TRBD1. In germline, CDR1 is SGHRS, CDR2 YFSETQ. The V gene end was trimmed by 4 bases and the J gene end by 6 bases; junction bases not matched to a gene: 12. CDR3 length: 15 amino acids. CDR3 residues: CASSPTGRDLPEAFF. The CDR3 nucleotides read TGCGCCAGCAGCCCGACAGGGAGGGATCTCCCTGAAGCTTTCTTT.

The chain links TRBV29-1 to TRBJ2-1; the D gene is possibly TRBD1 (6 bases). The length of the CDR3 is 13 residues. Germline lookup yields CDR1 SQVTM and CDR2 ANQGSEA. V was trimmed by 0 bases and J by 7 bases, leaving 10 bases between them. The CDR3 loop is CSVEEGAANEQFF. DNA for the CDR3: TGCAGCGTTGAAGAGGGGGCGGCGAATGAGCAGTTCTTC.

In its sample, this clonotype was seen a few times. The chain's CDR3 is CASSQGQRENTEAFF. The CDR3 DNA reads TGCGCCAGCAGCCAAGGCCAGAGGGAGAACACTGAAGCTTTCTTT. V and J are TRBV4-3 and TRBJ1-1; D uncertain. This CDR3 spans 15 amino acids. V lost 1 base and J 1 base, leaving 10 bases between the germline ends. Germline lookup yields CDR1 LGHNA and CDR2 YSLEER.

This clonotype was detected only a few times. V is TRBV5-4 and J is TRBJ2-2, with TRBD2 matching 8 bases. This CDR3 comprises 15 residues. Germline CDR1 reads SGHNT; CDR2 reads YYREEE (reference sequence). V was pared by 0 bases and J by 4 bases, with 2 bases of the junction left unmatched. The CDR3 loop reads CASSLGTSITGELFF. The CDR3 DNA reads TGTGCCAGCAGCTTGGGGACTAGCATCACCGGGGAGCTGTTTTTT.

The chain has TRBV12-5 and TRBJ1-4; TRBD1 is a possible D gene (6 bases). CDR3 length equals 16 residues. Trimming pared 5 bases from V and 0 bases from J, leaving 13 bases between. Germline V gene data show CDR1 as LGHNT and CDR2 as FRNRAP. CDR3 sequence: CASGLNEGATNEKLFF. CDR3 sequence (DNA): TGTGCTAGTGGTCTAAACGAGGGGGCAACTAATGAAAAACTGTTTTTT. Together with reference TRBV12-5 and TRBJ1-4, the CDR3 gives the full variable domain: DARVTQTPRHKVTEMGQEVTMRCQPILGHNTVFWYRQTMMQGLELLAYFRNRAPLDDSGMPKDRFSAEMPDATLATLKIQPSEPRDSAVYFCASGLNEGATNEKLFFGSGTQLSVL.

V gene TRBV5-4 combines with J gene TRBJ2-3; no clear D gene. CDR1 SGHNT and CDR2 YYREEE come from the germline V gene (reference sequence). V was clipped by 0 bases and J by 10 bases, with 9 bases between them. There are 12 residues in the CDR3. Written as DNA, the CDR3 is TGTGCCAGCAGCTTGGCCGAGGCGGCGCAGTATTTT. It is translated as CASSLAEAAQYF.

The CDR3 loop is CASTSGTGDPKFF. CDR3 nucleotide sequence: TGTGCCAGTACTTCTGGGACAGGGGACCCTAAGTTCTTC. The rearrangement uses TRBV6-6 and TRBJ2-1, with TRBD1 matching over 10 bases. V was clipped by 9 bases and J by 14 bases; unmatched bases: 13. The CDR3 totals 13 residues. CDR1 is MNHNY, CDR2 SVGAGI, per germline (reference sequence).

The chain links TRBV5-1 to TRBJ2-3; 7 nucleotides align to TRBD2. The CDR3 runs 14 residues. CDR1 is SGHRS, CDR2 YFSETQ, per germline. V was pared by 5 bases and J by 0 bases, with 3 bases of the junction left unmatched. CDR3 sequence (DNA): TGCGCCAGCAGGGGACTAACTAGCACAGATACGCAGTATTTT. Encoded protein: CASRGLTSTDTQYF.

The rearrangement uses TRBV20-1 and TRBJ1-3; the D is unclear. The V gene's germline CDR1 is DFQATT and CDR2 SNEGSKA (reference sequence). The CDR3 contains 11 residues. As DNA, the CDR3 is TGCAGCGGCGTCGTCGGCAACACCATATATTTT. Amino acids: CSGVVGNTIYF.

This sequence joins TRBV7-3 and TRBJ2-7; TRBD2 is a possible D gene (7 bases). Germline V lookup: CDR1 SGHTA, CDR2 FQGTGA. Between the trimmed V and J ends, which lost 5 bases and 0 bases, there was a span of 20 bases. The CDR3 loop spans 17 amino acids. CDR3 residues: CASSPLEWGGLSYEQYF. CDR3 bases: TGTGCCAGCAGCCCGCTTGAGTGGGGGGGCCTCTCCTACGAGCAGTACTTC.

The J gene is TRBJ2-2, the V gene TRBV29-1; the match to TRBD2 covers 10 bases. The CDR3 spans 19 residues. V was clipped by 3 bases and J by 0 bases; unmatched bases: 13. The germline V gene encodes CDR1 SQVTM and CDR2 ANQGSEA. This CDR3 is CSVEIVAGGLDSNTGELFF. CDR3 bases: TGCAGCGTTGAGATAGTAGCGGGGGGCCTGGATTCGAACACCGGGGAGCTGTTTTTT.

The chain has TRBV9 and TRBJ2-3; a possible D gene is TRBD2 (5 bases). The V and J ends lost 0 bases and 6 bases respectively, with 8 bases between them. The CDR3 has 13 amino acids. Germline V gene lookup returns CDR1 SGDLS and CDR2 YYNGEE. CDR3 nucleotides: TGTGCCAGCAGCGTAGATCCGGGGGATACGCAGTATTTT. Protein: CASSVDPGDTQYF.

This CDR3 is CASSFGTGWTEAFF. CDR3 in DNA: TGTGCCAGCAGCTTCGGGACAGGGTGGACTGAAGCTTTCTTT. The gene calls are TRBV5-4 and TRBJ1-1, with TRBD1 matching over 9 bases. This CDR3 is 14 amino acids long. With 2 bases clipped from V and 5 bases from J, the junction kept 4 bases outside the gene matches. The germline V gene has CDR1 SGHNT and CDR2 YYREEE (reference sequence).

This chain uses TRBV29-1 with TRBJ1-1; 7 bases align to TRBD1. Germline V gene sequence: CDR1 SQVTM, CDR2 ANQGSEA. Trimming removed 4 bases from V and 9 bases from J; junction bases left unmatched: 8. This CDR3 comprises 12 residues. The chain's CDR3 is CSVGEGTVKAFF. The CDR3 bases are TGCAGCGTTGGAGAAGGGACAGTAAAAGCTTTCTTT.

The rearrangement joins TRBV3-1 to TRBJ2-5; 9 bases match TRBD2. Germline CDR1 LGHDT, CDR2 YNNKEL (reference sequence). Trimming took 3 bases from V and 4 from J; bases not matched to a gene: 3. The CDR3 has 14 amino acids. This CDR3 reads CASSHLAGRETQYF. Here the CDR3 DNA reads TGTGCCAGCAGCCATCTAGCGGGGAGAGAGACCCAGTACTTC.

This clonotype was seen only a few times. The rearrangement joins TRBV3-1 to TRBJ2-7; D not resolved. Germline-derived CDR1 and CDR2 are LGHDT and YNNKEL (reference sequence). V was shortened by 4 bases and J by 0 bases, with 10 bases between the two germline ends. CDR3 length: 14 amino acids. Here the CDR3 reads CASSPKTHSYEQYF. CDR3 sequence (DNA): TGTGCCAGCAGCCCCAAGACACACTCCTACGAGCAGTACTTC.

CDR3 protein: CASFSMGTQYF. The CDR3 DNA reads TGTGCCAGCTTTAGTATGGGAACGCAGTATTTT. The chain employs TRBV2 and TRBJ2-3; D ambiguous. In germline, CDR1 is SNHLY, CDR2 FYNNEI. This CDR3 spans 11 amino acids. Trimming took 8 bases from V and 9 from J, leaving 12 bases between them.

The J gene is TRBJ2-5, the V gene TRBV5-5; D gene uncertain. The CDR3 covers 12 residues. V lost 2 bases to trimming and J lost 2 bases, with 4 bases between them. Germline assignment: CDR1 SGHKS and CDR2 YYEKEE (reference sequence). As DNA, the CDR3 is TGTGCCAGCAGCTTACCTCAAGAGACCCAGTACTTC. This gives the protein CASSLPQETQYF.

The chain carries TRBV18 and TRBJ1-4, with D hard to call. Germline V gene sequence: CDR1 KGHSH, CDR2 LQKENI. Deletions cut 3 bases from V and 1 base from J, with 9 bases between. CDR3 length: 15 residues. Here the CDR3 DNA reads TGTGCCAGCTCACCCAACTCGGTAACTAATGAAAAACTGTTTTTT. The encoded protein is CASSPNSVTNEKLFF.

J is TRBJ1-2 and V is TRBV3-1; D not resolved. V lost 3 bases, J lost 2 bases, and 16 bases lay in between. Germline CDR1 is LGHDT and CDR2 is YNNKEL (reference sequence). The CDR3 is 16 residues long. The DNA of the CDR3 is TGTGCCAGCAGCCAGGCCGGGCCTCACGGAAACTATGGCTACACCTTC. The encoded protein is CASSQAGPHGNYGYTF.

The CDR3 sequence is CAGKERNYEQYF. DNA of the CDR3: TGTGCCGGTAAGGAGCGGAACTACGAGCAGTACTTC. The chain uses TRBV5-6 and TRBJ2-7; D may be TRBD2 (5 bases). Germline CDR1 reads SGHDT; CDR2 reads YYEEEE. The CDR3 loop spans 12 amino acids. Trimming shortened V by 10 bases and J by 3 bases, and 14 bases separated the two germline ends.

The chain is built from TRBV3-1 and TRBJ2-7; D perhaps matches TRBD1 (6 bases). This CDR3 is 17 amino acids long. Germline V gives CDR1 LGHDT, CDR2 YNNKEL (reference sequence). V was clipped by 4 bases and J by 4 bases, with 23 bases between them. The CDR3 DNA reads as TGTGCCAGCAGCCCAGGCCCTCGAAGGGGGATACCTTACGAGCAGTACTTC. Translation: CASSPGPRRGIPYEQYF.

The rearrangement links TRBV9 to TRBJ2-2; D is possibly TRBD1 (6 bases). The V gene's germline CDR1 is SGDLS and CDR2 YYNGEE. This CDR3 has 15 amino acids. V was trimmed by 1 base and J by 5 bases, leaving 12 bases between them. The CDR3, as DNA: TGTGCCAGCAGCGTACGACAGGAAAATACCGGGGAGCTGTTTTTT. Translation: CASSVRQENTGELFF.

The genes are TRBV3-1 and TRBJ2-3; D uncertain. This CDR3 contains 15 residues. V dropped 5 bases and J dropped 0 bases, with 12 bases sitting between them. Germline V gene lookup returns CDR1 LGHDT and CDR2 YNNKEL (reference sequence). CDR3 region: CASSSAWISTDTQYF. The CDR3 nucleotides read TGTGCCAGCAGCTCGGCCTGGATTAGCACAGATACGCAGTATTTT.

The rearrangement joins TRBV29-1 to TRBJ1-1; D is uncertain. Germline lookup yields CDR1 SQVTM and CDR2 ANQGSEA. V gave up 5 bases and J gave up 5 bases, with 21 bases separating them. This CDR3 comprises 15 residues. CDR3 protein: CSVLGRTKRGTEAFF. The CDR3 DNA reads as TGCAGCGTTCTCGGCAGGACCAAACGAGGAACTGAAGCTTTCTTT.

V gene TRBV5-6 combines with J gene TRBJ1-2; a weak D match, TRBD1 (6 bases). The CDR3 loop spans 13 amino acids. Trimming took off 2 bases at V and 8 bases at J, with 13 bases between the two ends. Germline assignment: CDR1 SGHDT and CDR2 YYEEEE. The CDR3 region has the DNA TGTGCCAGCAGCTTACAGGGTTTGGTCGGCTACACCTTC. Amino acids: CASSLQGLVGYTF.